This TCR beta chain was documented in a study of identical twins. This CDR3 has 17 residues. The V and J ends lost 2 bases and 3 bases, in that order; junction bases with no gene match: 12. CDR1 is SGHTS and CDR2 is YDEGEE in the germline V gene. Donors uniformly comprised healthy Caucasians. MiXCR, run by TCRdb on the 5' RACE reads, gives a single entry per CDR3 protein. The sample yields 700,000 or so distinct CDR3 sequences, under 9% seen once. The study's findings and limits: Clonotypes of the beta chain that were abundant in cord blood carried fewer insertions (memory repertoires showed none).

This clonotype was seen more than once but under ten times. Its antigen is still unknown. These data also formed part of another study, on yellow fever vaccine responses in identical twins. That source adds: The T cell response to vaccination in identical twins was reportedly partly convergent and partly personalized.

The chain recombines TRBV5-8 with TRBJ1-1; 8 positions agree with TRBD1. The sample comprised PBMCs. The receptor was derived from a woman between 18 and 30 years old in good health. CDR3 in amino acids: CASSFHRSRGRDTEAFF. CDR3 in DNA: TGTGCCAGCAGCTTTCATAGGTCCAGGGGGCGGGACACTGAAGCTTTCTTT. Drawing the rest from reference TRBV5-8 and TRBJ1-1, the complete variable domain is EAGVTQSPTHLIKTRGQQATLRCSPISGHTSVYWYQQALGLGLQFLLWYDEGEERNRGNFPPRFSGRQFPNYSSELNVNALELEDSALYLCASSFHRSRGRDTEAFFGQGTRLTVV.